This T cell receptor beta chain originates from a study of early stage breast cancer tumors. The V and J ends lost 0 bases and 0 bases respectively, with 10 bases between them. Germline assignment: CDR1 SGDLS and CDR2 YYNGEE. The CDR3 sequence is 16 residues long. Each sample had two DNA replicates, approximately 0.5 ug blood or around 1.4 ug tissue. The assay was immunoSEQ multiplex PCR, and TCRdb's table has in-frame clones only and misses some. The table records about 50,000 clones, 65% to 90% of them present only once. As regards this clone: Its antigen is not known.

Study findings and constraints: Tumors had approximately 2.4-fold higher T cell density than normal breast.

This TCR derives from a person aged 50-59 years with breast cancer. The specimen was blood. The genes are TRBV9 and TRBJ2-1, with a tentative D call TRBD2 (5 bases). CDR3 DNA: TGTGCCAGCAGCGTAGTTGGAGCGGCCTCCTACAATGAGCAGTTCTTC. It translates to CASSVVGAASYNEQFF.